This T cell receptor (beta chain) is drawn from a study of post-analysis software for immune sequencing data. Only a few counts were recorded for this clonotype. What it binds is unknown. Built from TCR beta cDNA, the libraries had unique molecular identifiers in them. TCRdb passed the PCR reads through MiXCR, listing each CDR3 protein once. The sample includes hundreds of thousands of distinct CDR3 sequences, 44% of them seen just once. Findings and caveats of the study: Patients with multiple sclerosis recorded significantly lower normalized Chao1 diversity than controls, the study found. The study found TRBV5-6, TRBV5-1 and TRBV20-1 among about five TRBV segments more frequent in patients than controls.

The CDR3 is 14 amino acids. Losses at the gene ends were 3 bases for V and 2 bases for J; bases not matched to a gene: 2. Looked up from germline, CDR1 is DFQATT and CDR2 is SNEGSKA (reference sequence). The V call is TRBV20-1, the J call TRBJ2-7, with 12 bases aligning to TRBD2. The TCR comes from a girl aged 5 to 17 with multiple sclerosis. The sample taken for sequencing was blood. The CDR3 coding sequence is TGCAGTGCTAGCTCTAGCGGGGGGGCCTACGAGCAGTACTTC. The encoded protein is CSASSSGGAYEQYF.